This record covers a single T cell receptor beta chain. The table came from immunoSEQ multiplex PCR; TCRdb's copy has only in-frame clones and leaves some out. The data show fewer than 120,000 clones, approximately 89% seen once. Autoimmune disease history or systemic immunosuppression barred patients. This record comes from a study of OX40 agonist ivuxolimab in advanced cancers. Study at large: Dose-escalation patients were diagnosed with hepatocellular carcinoma, melanoma, renal cell cancer or head and neck cancer. People who had prior anti-PD-1, anti-PD-L1 or anti-CTLA-4 therapy could take part, and 40% had some.

The TCR comes from an adult with an advanced solid tumor such as melanoma, head and neck, liver or kidney cancer. The sequences come from CD4+ or CD8+ T cells sorted from blood, collected in a trial of the OX40 agonist ivuxolimab.

CDR3 residues: CAWTSGGKNEQYF. The CDR3 DNA is TGTGCCTGGACGTCGGGAGGGAAGAACGAGCAGTACTTC. V and J are TRBV30 and TRBJ2-7, with TRBD2 matching over 8 bases. This CDR3 region has 13 residues. Trimming took 4 bases from V and 5 from J; bases not matched to a gene: 7. CDR1 and CDR2 from the germline V gene are GTSNPN and SVGIG (reference sequence).